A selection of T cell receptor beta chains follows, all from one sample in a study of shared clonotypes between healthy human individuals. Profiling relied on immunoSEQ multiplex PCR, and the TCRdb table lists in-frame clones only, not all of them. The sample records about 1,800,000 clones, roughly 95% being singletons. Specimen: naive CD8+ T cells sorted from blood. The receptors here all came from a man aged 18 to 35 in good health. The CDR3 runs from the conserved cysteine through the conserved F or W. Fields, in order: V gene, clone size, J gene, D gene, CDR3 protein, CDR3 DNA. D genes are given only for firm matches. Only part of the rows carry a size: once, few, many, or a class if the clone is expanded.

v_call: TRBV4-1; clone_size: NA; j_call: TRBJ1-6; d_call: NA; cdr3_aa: CASSQEALNSPLHF; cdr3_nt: TGCGCCAGCAGCCAAGAGGCACTTAATTCACCCCTCCACTTT
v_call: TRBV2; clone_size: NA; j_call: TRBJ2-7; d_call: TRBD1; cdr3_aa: CASDRVYEQYF; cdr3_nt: TGTGCCAGCGACAGGGTCTACGAGCAGTACTTC
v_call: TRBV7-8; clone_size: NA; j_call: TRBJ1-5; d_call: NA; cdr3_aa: CASSKTVYSNQPQHF; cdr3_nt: TGTGCCAGCAGCAAGACAGTATATAGCAATCAGCCCCAGCATTTT
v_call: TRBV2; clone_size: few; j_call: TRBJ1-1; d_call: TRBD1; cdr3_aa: CASRAAGGSDEAFF; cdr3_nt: TGTGCCAGCAGGGCTGCAGGGGGGTCAGACGAAGCTTTCTTT
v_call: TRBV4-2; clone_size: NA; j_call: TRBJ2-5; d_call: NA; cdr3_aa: CASSQEWTDQETQYF; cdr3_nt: TGTGCCAGCAGCCAAGAATGGACTGACCAAGAGACCCAGTACTTC
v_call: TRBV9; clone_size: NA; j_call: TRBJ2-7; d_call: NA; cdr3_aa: CASSVGGDSYEQYF; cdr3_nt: TGTGCCAGCAGCGTGGGGGGAGATAGCTACGAGCAGTACTTC
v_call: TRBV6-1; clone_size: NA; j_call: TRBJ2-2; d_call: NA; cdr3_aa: CASSLRGGGTGELFF; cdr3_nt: TGTGCCAGCAGCCTGCGGGGAGGGGGGACCGGGGAGCTGTTTTTT
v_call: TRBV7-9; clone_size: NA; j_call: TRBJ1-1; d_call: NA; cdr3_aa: CASSFGRTEAFF; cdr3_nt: TGTGCCAGCAGCTTCGGGAGGACTGAAGCTTTCTTT
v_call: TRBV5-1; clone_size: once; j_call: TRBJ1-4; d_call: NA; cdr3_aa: CASTLDPGRVGEKLFF; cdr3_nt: TGCGCCAGCACCCTGGACCCTGGCCGGGTTGGAGAAAAACTGTTTTTT
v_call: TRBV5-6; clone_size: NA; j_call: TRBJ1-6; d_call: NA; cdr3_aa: CASSFGQGTVPLHF; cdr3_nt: TGTGCCAGCAGCTTTGGTCAGGGCACCGTTCCCCTCCACTTT
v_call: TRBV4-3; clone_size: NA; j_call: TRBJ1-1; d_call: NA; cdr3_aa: CASSQRGANTEAFF; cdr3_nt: TGCGCCAGCAGCCAGAGGGGAGCGAACACTGAAGCTTTCTTT
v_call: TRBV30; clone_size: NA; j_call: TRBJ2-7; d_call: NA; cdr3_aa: CATGNSYEQYF; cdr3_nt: TGTGCCACGGGGAACTCCTACGAGCAGTACTTC
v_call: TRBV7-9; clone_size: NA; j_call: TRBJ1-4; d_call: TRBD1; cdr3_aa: CASSLADRVNEKLFF; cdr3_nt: TGTGCCAGCAGCTTAGCCGACAGGGTTAATGAAAAACTGTTTTTT
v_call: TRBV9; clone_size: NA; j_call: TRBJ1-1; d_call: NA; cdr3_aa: CASSVSTGGVRVNTEAFF; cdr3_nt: TGTGCCAGCAGCGTTTCGACAGGAGGGGTTCGCGTGAACACTGAAGCTTTCTTT
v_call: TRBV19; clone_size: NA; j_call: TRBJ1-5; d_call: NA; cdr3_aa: CASRETGLSNQPQHF; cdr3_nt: TGTGCCAGTAGGGAGACGGGACTTAGCAATCAGCCCCAGCATTTT
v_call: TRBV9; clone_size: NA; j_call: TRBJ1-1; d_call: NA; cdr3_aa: CASSLKGVSEAFF; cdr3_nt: TGTGCCAGCAGCTTAAAAGGGGTATCTGAAGCTTTCTTT
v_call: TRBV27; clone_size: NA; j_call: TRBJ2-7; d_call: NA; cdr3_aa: CASSSTPGGLEQYF; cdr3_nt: TGTGCCAGCAGTTCAACCCCAGGGGGGCTCGAGCAGTACTTC
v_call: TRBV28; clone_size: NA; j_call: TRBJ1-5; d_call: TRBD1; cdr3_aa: CASSFGQGAIVVPQHF; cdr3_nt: TGTGCCAGCAGTTTTGGGCAGGGGGCTATCGTTGTGCCCCAGCATTTT
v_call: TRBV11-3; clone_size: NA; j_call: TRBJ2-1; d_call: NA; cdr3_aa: CASSLTSYNEQFF; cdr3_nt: TGTGCCAGCAGCCTTACCTCCTACAATGAGCAGTTCTTC
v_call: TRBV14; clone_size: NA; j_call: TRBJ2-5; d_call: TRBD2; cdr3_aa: CASSQDGAGGWRETQYF; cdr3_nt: TGTGCCAGCAGCCAAGACGGCGCGGGAGGTTGGCGAGAGACCCAGTACTTC
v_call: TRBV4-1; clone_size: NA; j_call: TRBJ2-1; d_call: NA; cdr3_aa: CASSQEPASSYNEQFF; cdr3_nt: TGCGCCAGCAGCCAAGAGCCGGCGAGCTCCTACAATGAGCAGTTCTTC
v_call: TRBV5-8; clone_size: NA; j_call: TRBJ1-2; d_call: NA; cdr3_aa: CASSLVEGLRYGYTF; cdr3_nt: TGTGCCAGCAGCTTGGTGGAGGGGCTGAGGTATGGCTACACCTTC
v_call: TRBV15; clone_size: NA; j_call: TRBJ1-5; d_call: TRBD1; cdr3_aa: CATSRSGGDQPQHF; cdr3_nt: TGTGCCACCAGCAGATCAGGGGGGGATCAGCCCCAGCATTTT
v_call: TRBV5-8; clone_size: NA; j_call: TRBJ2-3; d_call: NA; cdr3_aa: CASSFGQSDTQYF; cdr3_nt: TGTGCCAGCAGCTTTGGGCAGTCAGATACGCAGTATTTT
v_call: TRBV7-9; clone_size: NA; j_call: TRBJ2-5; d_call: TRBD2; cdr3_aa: CASSQGLAGLQETQYF; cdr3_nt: TGTGCCAGCAGCCAAGGACTAGCGGGATTGCAAGAGACCCAGTACTTC
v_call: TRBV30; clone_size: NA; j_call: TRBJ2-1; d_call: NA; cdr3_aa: CAWSQAVSYNEQFF; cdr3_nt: TGTGCCTGGAGTCAAGCGGTCTCCTACAATGAGCAGTTCTTC
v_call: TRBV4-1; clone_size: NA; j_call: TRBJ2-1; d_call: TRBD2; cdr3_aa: CASSQLAGGLGNEQFF; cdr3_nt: TGCGCCAGCAGCCAGTTAGCGGGGGGGCTGGGGAATGAGCAGTTCTTC
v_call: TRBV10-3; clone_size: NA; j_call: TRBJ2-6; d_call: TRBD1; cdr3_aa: CAISVGQGVSGANVLTF; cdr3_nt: TGTGCCATCAGTGTTGGACAGGGGGTTTCTGGGGCCAACGTCCTGACTTTC
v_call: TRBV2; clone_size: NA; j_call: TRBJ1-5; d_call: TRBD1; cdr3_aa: CASSDLGTGETNQPQHF; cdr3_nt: TGTGCCAGCAGTGATCTTGGGACAGGGGAGACTAATCAGCCCCAGCATTTT
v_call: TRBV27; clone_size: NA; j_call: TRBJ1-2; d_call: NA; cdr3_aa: CASSLSGRLPGYGYTF; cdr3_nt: TGTGCCAGCAGTTTATCCGGGCGTCTTCCGGGCTATGGCTACACCTTC
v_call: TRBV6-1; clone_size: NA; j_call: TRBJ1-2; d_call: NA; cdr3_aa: CASSEEEGSPNGYTF; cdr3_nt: TGTGCCAGCAGTGAAGAGGAAGGGAGCCCGAATGGCTACACCTTC
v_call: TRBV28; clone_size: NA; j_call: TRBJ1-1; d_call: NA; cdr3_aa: CASTLPAGVNTEAFF; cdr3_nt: TGTGCCAGCACCTTACCCGCAGGGGTAAACACTGAAGCTTTCTTT
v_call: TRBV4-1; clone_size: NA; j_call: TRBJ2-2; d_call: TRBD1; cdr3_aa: CASSSGQELGELFF; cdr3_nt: TGCGCCAGCAGCTCTGGACAGGAACTCGGGGAGCTGTTTTTT
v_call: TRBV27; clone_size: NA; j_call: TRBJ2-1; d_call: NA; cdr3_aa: CASSLSLAGSGNEQFF; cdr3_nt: TGTGCCAGCAGTTTATCGTTGGCGGGGAGTGGGAATGAGCAGTTCTTC
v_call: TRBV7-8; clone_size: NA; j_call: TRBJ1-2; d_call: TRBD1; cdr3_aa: CASSLDTYTGTGGAGGYTF; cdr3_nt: TGTGCCAGCAGCTTAGATACCTACACCGGGACAGGGGGCGCAGGTGGCTACACCTTC
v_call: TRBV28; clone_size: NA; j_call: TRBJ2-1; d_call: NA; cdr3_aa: CASSPGIIGYEQFF; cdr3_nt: TGTGCCAGCAGCCCGGGTATAATCGGTTATGAGCAGTTCTTC
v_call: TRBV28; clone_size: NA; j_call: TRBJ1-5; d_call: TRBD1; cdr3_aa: CASSVGTGLNQPQHF; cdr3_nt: TGTGCCAGCAGTGTAGGGACAGGGCTCAATCAGCCCCAGCATTTT
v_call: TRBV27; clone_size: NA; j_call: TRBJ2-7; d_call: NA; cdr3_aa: CASSESVGSSYEQYF; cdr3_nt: TGTGCCAGCTCGGAGTCGGTGGGGAGCTCCTACGAGCAGTACTTC
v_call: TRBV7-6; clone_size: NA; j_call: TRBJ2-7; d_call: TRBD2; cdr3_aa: CASSPELAGYEQYF; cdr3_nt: TGTGCCAGCAGCCCAGAACTAGCGGGCTACGAGCAGTACTTC
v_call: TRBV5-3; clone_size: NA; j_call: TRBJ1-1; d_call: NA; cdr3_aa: CARSFLVVNPEAFF; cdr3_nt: TGTGCCAGAAGCTTTTTGGTTGTTAACCCAGAAGCTTTCTTT
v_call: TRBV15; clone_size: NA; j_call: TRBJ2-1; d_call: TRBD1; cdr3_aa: CATSTKDRGVNEQFF; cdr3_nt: TGTGCCACCAGTACAAAGGACAGGGGAGTCAATGAGCAGTTCTTC
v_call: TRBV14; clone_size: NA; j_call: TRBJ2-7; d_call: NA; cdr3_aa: CASSQEPGRVYEQYF; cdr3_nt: TGTGCCAGCAGCCAAGAGCCGGGTAGGGTCTACGAGCAGTACTTC